The rows below give T cell receptor beta chains drawn from one sample of a study of Ad26.COV2.S vaccination and SARS-CoV-2 variants. Sequenced by immunoSEQ multiplex PCR; TCRdb stores in-frame clones only, minus some. In the table there are fewer than 400,000 clones, about 91% of which are singletons. The specimen was peripheral blood, collected in a trial of Ad26.COV2.S vaccine versus placebo. The receptors here all came from a person between 18 and 65 years old who received the Ad26.COV2.S COVID-19 vaccine or a placebo. Each CDR3 is given with its conserved first and last residue. D genes are given only for firm matches.

-,TRBJ2-7,TRBV3-1/TRBV3-2,CASSQEGNIPGEQYF
-,TRBJ2-1,TRBV19,CASSIAGLPGNEQFF
-,TRBJ1-2,TRBV19,CASSLDRSPNYGYTF
TRBD2,TRBJ2-4,TRBV4-1,CASSQARLAGSLAKNIQYF
-,TRBJ1-5,TRBV7-2,CASSLQWVNQPQHF
TRBD2,TRBJ2-7,TRBV13,CASSPSGSSYEQYF
-,TRBJ2-1,TRBV28,CASSPNAFWEYNEQFF
TRBD1,TRBJ1-6,TRBV7-8,CASSPPGTANSPLHF
TRBD2,TRBJ2-5,TRBV18,CASSPGLAGVGETQYF
TRBD1,TRBJ1-3,TRBV28,CASSGTGALSGNTIYF
-,TRBJ2-7,TRBV21-1,CANQPGQGDYEQYF
-,TRBJ1-5,TRBV20-1,CSASGGAGNQPQHF
-,TRBJ2-7,TRBV11-3,CASSRGGYEQYF
-,TRBJ2-7,TRBV3-1/TRBV3-2,CASSQAAGSYEQYF
TRBD2,TRBJ2-2,TRBV19,CASSYGGSRNTGELFF
TRBD2,TRBJ2-7,TRBV10-3,CAISESASGSNEQYF
-,TRBJ1-2,TRBV5-8,CASSLVGYYGYTF
-,TRBJ2-4,TRBV18,CASSPQTPKNIQYF
-,TRBJ2-3,TRBV6-6,CASRKGIFFTDTQYF
-,TRBJ2-3,TRBV5-1,CASTQLGPFNPGTDTQYF
TRBD1,TRBJ1-5,TRBV27,CASSSEGAGNQPQHF
-,TRBJ2-7,TRBV3-1/TRBV3-2,CASSQVSAEQYF
TRBD1,TRBJ2-4,TRBV19,CASKGPIRDRGSKNIQYF
TRBD1,TRBJ1-1,TRBV10-3,CAISLQGAGEAFF
TRBD2,TRBJ2-7,TRBV6-5,CASSYERGTYEQYF
TRBD1,TRBJ2-7,TRBV2,CASSATGDLREQYF
-,TRBJ1-2,TRBV28,CASSPGAGRGYTF
-,TRBJ1-5,TRBV15,CATSRNAGTQPQHF
TRBD2,TRBJ2-3,TRBV6-2/TRBV6-3,CASSQLADSQDTQYF
-,TRBJ2-1,TRBV5-1,CASSLEDEQFF
-,TRBJ1-4,TRBV28,CASSLDTRVATNEKLFF
-,TRBJ2-7,TRBV30,CAWSGDFLGGEQYF
TRBD1,TRBJ2-7,TRBV5-6,CASSQSGTVGAGEQYF
-,TRBJ1-2,TRBV6-5,CASSYGVGNYGYTF
-,TRBJ2-5,TRBV5-4,CASSLPQETQYF
TRBD2,TRBJ2-1,TRBV7-2,CASSSSGGSYNEQFF
-,TRBJ2-2,TRBV2,CASSELGLTGELFF
-,TRBJ2-2,TRBV24-1,CATSDFGGPNTGELFF
-,TRBJ1-1,TRBV27,CASSWRGLGSEAFF
-,TRBJ2-7,TRBV28,CASRPGPSYEQYF
-,TRBJ1-1,TRBV27,CASSLISVGSWGGSEAFF
-,TRBJ2-2,TRBV11-2,CASGRDRTDTGELFF
-,TRBJ2-3,TRBV4-3,CASSPLGASPQYF
-,TRBJ1-1,TRBV28,CASSSHLAAFF